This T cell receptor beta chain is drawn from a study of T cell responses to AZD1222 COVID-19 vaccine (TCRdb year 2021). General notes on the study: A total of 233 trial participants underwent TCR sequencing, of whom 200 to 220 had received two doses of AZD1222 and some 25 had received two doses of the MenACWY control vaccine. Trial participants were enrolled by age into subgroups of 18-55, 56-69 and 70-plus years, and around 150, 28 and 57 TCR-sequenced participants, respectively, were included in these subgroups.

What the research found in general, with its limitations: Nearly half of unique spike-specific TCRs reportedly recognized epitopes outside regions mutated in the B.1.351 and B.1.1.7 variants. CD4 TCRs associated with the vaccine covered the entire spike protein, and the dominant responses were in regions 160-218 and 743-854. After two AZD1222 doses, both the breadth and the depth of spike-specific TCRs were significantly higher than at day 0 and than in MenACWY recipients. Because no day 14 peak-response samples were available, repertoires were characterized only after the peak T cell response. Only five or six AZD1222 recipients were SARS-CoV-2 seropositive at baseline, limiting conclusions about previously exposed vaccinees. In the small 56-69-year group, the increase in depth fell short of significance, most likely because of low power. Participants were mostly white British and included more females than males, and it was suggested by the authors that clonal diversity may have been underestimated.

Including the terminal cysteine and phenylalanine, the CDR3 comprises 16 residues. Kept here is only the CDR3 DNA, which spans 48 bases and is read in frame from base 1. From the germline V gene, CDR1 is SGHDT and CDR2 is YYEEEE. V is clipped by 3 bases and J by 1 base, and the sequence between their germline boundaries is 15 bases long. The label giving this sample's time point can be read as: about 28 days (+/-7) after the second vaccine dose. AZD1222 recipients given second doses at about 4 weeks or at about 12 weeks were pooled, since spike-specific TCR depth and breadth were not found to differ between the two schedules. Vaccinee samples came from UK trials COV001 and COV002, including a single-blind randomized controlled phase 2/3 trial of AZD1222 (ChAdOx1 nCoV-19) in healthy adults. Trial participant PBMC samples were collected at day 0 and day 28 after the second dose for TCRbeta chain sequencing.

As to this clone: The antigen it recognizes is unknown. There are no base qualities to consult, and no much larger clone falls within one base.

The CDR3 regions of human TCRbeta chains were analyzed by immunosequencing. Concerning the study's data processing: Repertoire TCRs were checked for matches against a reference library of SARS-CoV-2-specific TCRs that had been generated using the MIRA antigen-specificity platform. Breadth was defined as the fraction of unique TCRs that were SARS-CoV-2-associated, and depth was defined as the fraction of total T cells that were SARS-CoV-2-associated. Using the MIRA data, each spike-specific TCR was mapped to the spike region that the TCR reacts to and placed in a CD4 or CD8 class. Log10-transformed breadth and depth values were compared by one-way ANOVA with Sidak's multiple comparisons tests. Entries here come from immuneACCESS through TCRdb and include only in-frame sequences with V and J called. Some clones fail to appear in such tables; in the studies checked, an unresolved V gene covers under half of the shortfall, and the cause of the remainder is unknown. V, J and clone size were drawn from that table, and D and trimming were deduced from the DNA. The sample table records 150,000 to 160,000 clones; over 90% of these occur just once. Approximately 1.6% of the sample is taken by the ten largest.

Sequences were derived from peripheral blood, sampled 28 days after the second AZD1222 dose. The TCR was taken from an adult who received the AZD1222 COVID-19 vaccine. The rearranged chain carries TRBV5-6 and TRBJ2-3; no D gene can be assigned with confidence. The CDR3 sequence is CASSSRSSRGTDTQYF. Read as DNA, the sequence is TGTGCCAGCAGCTCAAGGAGCTCCAGAGGCACAGATACGCAGTATTTT.